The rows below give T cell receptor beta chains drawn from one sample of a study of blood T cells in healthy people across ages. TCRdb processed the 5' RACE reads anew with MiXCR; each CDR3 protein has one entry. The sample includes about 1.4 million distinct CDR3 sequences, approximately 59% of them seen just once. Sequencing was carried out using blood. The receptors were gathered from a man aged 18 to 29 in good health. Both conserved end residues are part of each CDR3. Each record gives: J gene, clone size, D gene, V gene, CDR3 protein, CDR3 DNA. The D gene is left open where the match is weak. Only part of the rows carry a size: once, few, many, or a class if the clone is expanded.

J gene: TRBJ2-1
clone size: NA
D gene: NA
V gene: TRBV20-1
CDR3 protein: CSARDHERDLSYNEQFF
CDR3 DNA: TGCAGTGCTAGAGATCACGAACGGGACCTCTCCTACAATGAGCAGTTCTTC

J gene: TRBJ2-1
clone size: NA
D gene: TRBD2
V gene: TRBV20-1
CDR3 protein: CSAAGEYYNEQFF
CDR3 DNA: TGCAGTGCAGCGGGGGAATACTACAATGAGCAGTTCTTC

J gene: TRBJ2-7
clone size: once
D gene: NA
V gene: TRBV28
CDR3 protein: CAILSQGYNEQYF
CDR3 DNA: TGTGCCATCCTTTCCCAGGGGTACAATGAGCAGTACTTC

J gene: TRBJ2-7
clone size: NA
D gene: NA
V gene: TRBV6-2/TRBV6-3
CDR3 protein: CASRQQDYEQYF
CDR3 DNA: TGTGCCAGCAGACAGCAGGACTACGAGCAGTACTTC

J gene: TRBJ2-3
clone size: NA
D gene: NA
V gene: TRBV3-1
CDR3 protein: CASSQDQAADTQYF
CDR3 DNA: TGTGCCAGCAGCCAAGATCAGGCGGCAGATACGCAGTATTTT

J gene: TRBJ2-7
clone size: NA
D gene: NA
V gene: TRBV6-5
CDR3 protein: CASARGTAYEQYF
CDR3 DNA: TGTGCCAGCGCCCGGGGGACGGCCTACGAGCAGTACTTC

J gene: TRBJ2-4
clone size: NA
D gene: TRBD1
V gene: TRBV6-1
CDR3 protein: CASSEAPVQGAWDIQYF
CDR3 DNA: TGTGCCAGCAGTGAAGCTCCCGTACAGGGGGCGTGGGACATTCAGTACTTC

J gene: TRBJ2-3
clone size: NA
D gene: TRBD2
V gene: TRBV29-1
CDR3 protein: CSAGLAAFTDSDTQYF
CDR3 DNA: TGCAGCGCCGGACTAGCTGCCTTTACCGATTCAGATACGCAGTATTTT

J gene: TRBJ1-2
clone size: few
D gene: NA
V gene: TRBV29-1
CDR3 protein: CSVDGYYGYTF
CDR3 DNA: TGCAGCGTTGACGGGTACTATGGCTACACCTTC

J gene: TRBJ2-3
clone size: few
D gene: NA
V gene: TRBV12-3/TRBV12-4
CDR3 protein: CASSFQVSTDTQYF
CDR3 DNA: TGTGCCAGCAGTTTCCAGGTTAGCACAGATACGCAGTATTTT

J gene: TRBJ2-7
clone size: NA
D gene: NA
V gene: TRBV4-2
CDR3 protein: CASSQDWVRAYEQYF
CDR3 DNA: TGTGCCAGCAGCCAAGATTGGGTCAGGGCCTACGAGCAGTACTTC

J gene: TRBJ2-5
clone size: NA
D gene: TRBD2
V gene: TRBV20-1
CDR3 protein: CSARDLAGNQETQYF
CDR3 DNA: TGCAGTGCTAGAGACCTAGCGGGGAACCAAGAGACCCAGTACTTC

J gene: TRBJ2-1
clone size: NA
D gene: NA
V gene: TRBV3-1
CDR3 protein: CASSQDSRDAYNEQFF
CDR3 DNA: TGTGCCAGCAGCCAAGATTCGAGGGACGCCTACAATGAGCAGTTCTTC

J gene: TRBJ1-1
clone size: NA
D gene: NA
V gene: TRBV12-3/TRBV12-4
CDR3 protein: CASRPALLRTEAFF
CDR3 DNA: TGTGCCAGCAGACCAGCTCTTTTGAGGACTGAAGCTTTCTTT

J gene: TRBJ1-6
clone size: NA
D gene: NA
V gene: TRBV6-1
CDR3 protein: CASRLEGRNSPLHF
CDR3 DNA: TGTGCCAGCAGACTTGAGGGTCGAAATTCACCCCTCCACTTT

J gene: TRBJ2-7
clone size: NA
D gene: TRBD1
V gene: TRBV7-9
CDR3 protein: CASSSDRVSSYEQYF
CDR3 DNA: TGTGCCAGCAGCTCGGACAGGGTATCCTCCTACGAGCAGTACTTC

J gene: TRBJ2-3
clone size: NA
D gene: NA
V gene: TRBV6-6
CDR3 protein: CASSYPGQNDTQYF
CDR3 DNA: TGTGCCAGCAGTTATCCCGGACAGAACGATACGCAGTATTTT

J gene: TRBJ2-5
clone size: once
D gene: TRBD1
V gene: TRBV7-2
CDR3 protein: CASRPTGLETQYF
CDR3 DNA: TGTGCCAGCAGACCGACAGGGTTGGAGACCCAGTACTTC

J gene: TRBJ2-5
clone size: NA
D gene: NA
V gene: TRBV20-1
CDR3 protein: CSGKGGIGTYNEQYF
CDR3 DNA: TGCAGTGGTAAAGGGGGTATAGGAACCTACAATGAGCAGTACTTC

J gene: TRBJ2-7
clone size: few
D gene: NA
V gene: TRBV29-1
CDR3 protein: CSVEKAGSYNEQYF
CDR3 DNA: TGCAGCGTTGAGAAGGCAGGATCCTACAATGAGCAGTACTTC